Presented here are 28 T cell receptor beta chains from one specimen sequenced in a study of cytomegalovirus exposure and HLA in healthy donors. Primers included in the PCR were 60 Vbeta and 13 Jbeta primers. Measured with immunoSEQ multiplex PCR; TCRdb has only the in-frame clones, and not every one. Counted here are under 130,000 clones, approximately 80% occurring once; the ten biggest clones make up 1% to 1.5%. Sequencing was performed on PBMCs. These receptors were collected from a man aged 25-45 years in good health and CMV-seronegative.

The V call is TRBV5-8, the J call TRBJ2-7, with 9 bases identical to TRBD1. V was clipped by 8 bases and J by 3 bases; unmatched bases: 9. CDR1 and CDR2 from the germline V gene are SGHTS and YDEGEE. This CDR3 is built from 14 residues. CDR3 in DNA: TGTGCCAGTATTACGGGACAGGGAGACTACGAGCAGTACTTC. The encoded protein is CASITGQGDYEQYF.

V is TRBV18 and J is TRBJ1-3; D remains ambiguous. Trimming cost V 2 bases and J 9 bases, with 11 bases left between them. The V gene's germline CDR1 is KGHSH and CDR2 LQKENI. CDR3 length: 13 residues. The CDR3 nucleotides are TGTGCCAGCTCACCAGAAGGAGTTGGCACCATATATTTT. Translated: CASSPEGVGTIYF.

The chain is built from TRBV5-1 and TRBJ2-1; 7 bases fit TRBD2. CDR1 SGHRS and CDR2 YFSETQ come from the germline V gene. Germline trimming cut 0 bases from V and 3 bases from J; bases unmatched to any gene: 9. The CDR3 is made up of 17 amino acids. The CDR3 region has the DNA TGCGCCAGCAGCTTGGGTCCGGCGCTAGCGGTCTACAATGAGCAGTTCTTC. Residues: CASSLGPALAVYNEQFF.

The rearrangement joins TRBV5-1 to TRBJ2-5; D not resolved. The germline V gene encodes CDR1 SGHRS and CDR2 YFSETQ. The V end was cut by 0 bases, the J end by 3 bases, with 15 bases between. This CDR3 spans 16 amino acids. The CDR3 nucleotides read TGCGCCAGCAGCTTGGTTCAGGCTTCTCCAAAAGAGACCCAGTACTTC. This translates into CASSLVQASPKETQYF.

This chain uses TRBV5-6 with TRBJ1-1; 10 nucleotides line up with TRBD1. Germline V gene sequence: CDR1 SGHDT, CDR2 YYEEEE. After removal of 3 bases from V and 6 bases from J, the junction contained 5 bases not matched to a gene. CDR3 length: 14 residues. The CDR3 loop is CASSSGQGYAEAFF. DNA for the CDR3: TGTGCCAGCAGCTCGGGACAGGGGTACGCTGAAGCTTTCTTT.

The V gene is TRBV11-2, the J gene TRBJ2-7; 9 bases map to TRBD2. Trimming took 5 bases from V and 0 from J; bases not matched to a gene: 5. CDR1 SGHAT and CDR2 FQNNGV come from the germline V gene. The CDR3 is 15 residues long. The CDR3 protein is CASSPIAGDSYEQYF. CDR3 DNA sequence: TGTGCCAGCAGCCCGATAGCGGGGGACTCCTACGAGCAGTACTTC.

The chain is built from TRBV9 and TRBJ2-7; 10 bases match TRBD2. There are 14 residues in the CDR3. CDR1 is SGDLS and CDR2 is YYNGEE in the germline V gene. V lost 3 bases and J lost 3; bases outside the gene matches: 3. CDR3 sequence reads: CASSEGLAIYEQYF. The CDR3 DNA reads TGTGCCAGCAGCGAGGGACTAGCGATCTACGAGCAGTACTTC.

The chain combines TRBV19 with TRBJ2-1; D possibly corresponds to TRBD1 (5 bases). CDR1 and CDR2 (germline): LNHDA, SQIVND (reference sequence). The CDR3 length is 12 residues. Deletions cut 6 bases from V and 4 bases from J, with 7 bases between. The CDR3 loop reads CASSPGYNEQFF. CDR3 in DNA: TGTGCCAGTAGCCCAGGGTACAATGAGCAGTTCTTC.

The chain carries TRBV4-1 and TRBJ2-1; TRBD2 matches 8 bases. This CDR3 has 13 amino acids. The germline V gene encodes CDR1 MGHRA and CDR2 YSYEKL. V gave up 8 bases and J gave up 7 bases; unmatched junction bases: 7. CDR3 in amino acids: CASLRLATNEQFF. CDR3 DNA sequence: TGCGCCAGCCTAAGACTAGCGACAAATGAGCAGTTCTTC.

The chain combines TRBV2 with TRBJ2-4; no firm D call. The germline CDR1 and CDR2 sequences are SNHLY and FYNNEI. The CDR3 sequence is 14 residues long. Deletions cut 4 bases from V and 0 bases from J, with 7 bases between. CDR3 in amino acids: CASSVRIAKNIQYF. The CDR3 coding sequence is TGTGCCAGCAGTGTGAGAATAGCCAAAAACATTCAGTACTTC.

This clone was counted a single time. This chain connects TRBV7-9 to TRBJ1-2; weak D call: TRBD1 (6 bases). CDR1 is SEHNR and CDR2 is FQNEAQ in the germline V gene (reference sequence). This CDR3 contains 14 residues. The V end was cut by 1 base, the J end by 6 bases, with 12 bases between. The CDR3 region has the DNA TGTGCCAGCAGCTTAGGTACAGGGCCGGATGGCTACACCTTC. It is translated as CASSLGTGPDGYTF.

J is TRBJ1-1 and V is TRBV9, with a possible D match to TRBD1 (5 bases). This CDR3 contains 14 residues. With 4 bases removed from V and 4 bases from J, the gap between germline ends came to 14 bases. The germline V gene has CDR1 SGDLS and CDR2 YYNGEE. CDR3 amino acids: CASSPHWGSTEAFF. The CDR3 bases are TGTGCCAGCAGCCCGCATTGGGGCTCCACTGAAGCTTTCTTT.

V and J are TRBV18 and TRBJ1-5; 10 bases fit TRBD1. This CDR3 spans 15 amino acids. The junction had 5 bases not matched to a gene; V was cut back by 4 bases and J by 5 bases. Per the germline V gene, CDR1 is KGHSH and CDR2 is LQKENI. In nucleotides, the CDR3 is TGTGCCAGCTCACAATCGACAGGGGGCGATCAGCCCCAGCATTTT. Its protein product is CASSQSTGGDQPQHF.

CDR3 residues: CASSESPGPPDTQYF. The CDR3 nucleotides are TGTGCCAGCAGTGAGAGCCCCGGTCCCCCTGATACGCAGTATTTT. This rearrangement joins TRBV6-1 to TRBJ2-3; no clear D. This CDR3 comprises 15 residues. CDR1 and CDR2 (germline): MNHNS, SASEGT. V lost 3 bases, J lost 6 bases, and 16 bases lay in between.

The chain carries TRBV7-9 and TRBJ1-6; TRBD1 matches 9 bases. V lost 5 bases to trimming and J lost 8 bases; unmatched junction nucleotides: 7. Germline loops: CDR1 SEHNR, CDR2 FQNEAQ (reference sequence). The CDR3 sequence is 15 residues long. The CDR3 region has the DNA TGTGCCAGCAGCCCACGGGGACAGGGAGATTCACCCCTCCACTTT. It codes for CASSPRGQGDSPLHF.

The CDR3 spells CASSYSAGAEAFF. The DNA for the CDR3 is TGTGCCAGCAGTTACTCAGCAGGGGCTGAAGCTTTCTTT. V and J are TRBV6-5 and TRBJ1-1; possibly TRBD1 for D (6 bases). The germline CDR1 and CDR2 sequences are MNHEY and SVGAGI. The V end lost 0 bases, the J end lost 6 bases, and 8 bases lay between the germline ends. The length of the CDR3 is 13 residues.

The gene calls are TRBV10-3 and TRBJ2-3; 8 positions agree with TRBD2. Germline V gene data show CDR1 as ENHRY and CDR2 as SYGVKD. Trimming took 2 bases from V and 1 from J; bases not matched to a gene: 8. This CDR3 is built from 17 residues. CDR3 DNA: TGTGCCATCAGTGAGCGGGAGGGCCTGTGGGGCACAGATACGCAGTATTTT. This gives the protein CAISEREGLWGTDTQYF.

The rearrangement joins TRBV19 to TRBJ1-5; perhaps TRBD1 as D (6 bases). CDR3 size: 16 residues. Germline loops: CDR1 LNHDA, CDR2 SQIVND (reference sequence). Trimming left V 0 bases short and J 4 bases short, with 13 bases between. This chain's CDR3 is CASSIDTGSPNQPQHF. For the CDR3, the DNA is TGTGCCAGTAGTATAGATACAGGGTCACCGAATCAGCCCCAGCATTTT.

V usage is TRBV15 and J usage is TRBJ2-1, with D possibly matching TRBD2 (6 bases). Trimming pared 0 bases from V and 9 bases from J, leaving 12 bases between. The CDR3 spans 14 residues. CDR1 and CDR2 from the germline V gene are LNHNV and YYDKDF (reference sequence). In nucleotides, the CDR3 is TGTGCCACCAGCAGAGACCGATGGGACTTTGAGCAGTTCTTC. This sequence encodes CATSRDRWDFEQFF.

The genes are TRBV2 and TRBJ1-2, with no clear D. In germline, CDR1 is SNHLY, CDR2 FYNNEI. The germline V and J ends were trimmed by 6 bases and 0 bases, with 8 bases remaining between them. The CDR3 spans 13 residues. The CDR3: CASSREANYGYTF. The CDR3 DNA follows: TGTGCCAGCAGCCGAGAGGCTAACTATGGCTACACCTTC.

CDR3 sequence reads: CASSLGREGFGELFF. For the CDR3, the DNA is TGTGCCAGCAGCTTGGGGCGGGAGGGGTTCGGGGAGCTGTTTTTT. V is TRBV5-4 and J is TRBJ2-2; 9 bases match TRBD2. CDR1 SGHNT and CDR2 YYREEE come from the germline V gene (reference sequence). V shed 0 bases, J shed 7 bases, and the junction held 4 bases outside the gene matches. The CDR3 runs 15 residues.

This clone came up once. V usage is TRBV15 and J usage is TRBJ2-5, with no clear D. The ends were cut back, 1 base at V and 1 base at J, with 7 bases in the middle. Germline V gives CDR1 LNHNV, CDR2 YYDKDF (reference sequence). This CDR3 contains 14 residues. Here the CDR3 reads CATSRGGSQETQYF. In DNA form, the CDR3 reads TGTGCCACCAGCAGAGGCGGCAGCCAAGAGACCCAGTACTTC. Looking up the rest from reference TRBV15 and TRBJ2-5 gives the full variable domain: DAMVIQNPRYQVTQFGKPVTLSCSQTLNHNVMYWYQQKSSQAPKLLFHYYDKDFNNEADTPDNFQSRRPNTSFCFLDIRSPGLGDTAMYLCATSRGGSQETQYFGPGTRLLVL.

The chain's CDR3 is CASTTGVENTEAFF. CDR3 in DNA: TGCGCCAGCACCACAGGGGTGGAGAACACTGAAGCTTTCTTT. The chain has TRBV4-3 and TRBJ1-1; 7 bases align to TRBD1. Germline-derived CDR1 and CDR2 are LGHNA and YSLEER. With V trimmed by 7 bases and J by 1 base, 6 bases remained unmatched. This CDR3 has 14 amino acids.

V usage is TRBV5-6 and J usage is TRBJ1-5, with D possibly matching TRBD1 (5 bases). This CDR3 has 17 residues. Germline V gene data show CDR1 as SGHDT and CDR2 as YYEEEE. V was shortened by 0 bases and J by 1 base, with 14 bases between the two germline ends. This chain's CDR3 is CASSLAGQGLSNQPQHF. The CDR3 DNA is TGTGCCAGCAGCTTGGCCGGCCAGGGCTTGAGCAATCAGCCCCAGCATTTT.

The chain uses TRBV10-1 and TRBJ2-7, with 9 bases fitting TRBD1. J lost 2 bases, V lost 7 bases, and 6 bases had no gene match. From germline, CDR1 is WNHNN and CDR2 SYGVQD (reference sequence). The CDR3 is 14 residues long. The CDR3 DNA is TGCGCCAGCACCGGCGGGACAGGGACCTACGAGCAGTACTTC. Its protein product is CASTGGTGTYEQYF.

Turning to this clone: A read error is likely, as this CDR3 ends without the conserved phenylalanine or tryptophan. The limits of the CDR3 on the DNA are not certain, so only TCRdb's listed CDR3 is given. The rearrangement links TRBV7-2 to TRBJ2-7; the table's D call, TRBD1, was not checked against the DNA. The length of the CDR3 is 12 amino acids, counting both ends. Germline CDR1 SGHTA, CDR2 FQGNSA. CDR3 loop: CASSLAGQAVLL.

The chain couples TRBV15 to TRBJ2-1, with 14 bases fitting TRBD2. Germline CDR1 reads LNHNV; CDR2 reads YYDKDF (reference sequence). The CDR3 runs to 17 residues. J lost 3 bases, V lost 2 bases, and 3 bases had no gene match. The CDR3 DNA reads TGTGCCACCAGCAGACCCGGGACTAGCGGGGGCTACAATGAGCAGTTCTTC. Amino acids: CATSRPGTSGGYNEQFF.

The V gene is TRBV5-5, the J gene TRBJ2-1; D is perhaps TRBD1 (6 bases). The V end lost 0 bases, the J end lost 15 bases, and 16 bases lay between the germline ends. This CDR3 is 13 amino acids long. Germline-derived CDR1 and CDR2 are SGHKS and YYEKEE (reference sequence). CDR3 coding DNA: TGTGCCAGCAGCTTGGTCCTCCAGGGGCGTCCGTTCTTC. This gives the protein CASSLVLQGRPFF.